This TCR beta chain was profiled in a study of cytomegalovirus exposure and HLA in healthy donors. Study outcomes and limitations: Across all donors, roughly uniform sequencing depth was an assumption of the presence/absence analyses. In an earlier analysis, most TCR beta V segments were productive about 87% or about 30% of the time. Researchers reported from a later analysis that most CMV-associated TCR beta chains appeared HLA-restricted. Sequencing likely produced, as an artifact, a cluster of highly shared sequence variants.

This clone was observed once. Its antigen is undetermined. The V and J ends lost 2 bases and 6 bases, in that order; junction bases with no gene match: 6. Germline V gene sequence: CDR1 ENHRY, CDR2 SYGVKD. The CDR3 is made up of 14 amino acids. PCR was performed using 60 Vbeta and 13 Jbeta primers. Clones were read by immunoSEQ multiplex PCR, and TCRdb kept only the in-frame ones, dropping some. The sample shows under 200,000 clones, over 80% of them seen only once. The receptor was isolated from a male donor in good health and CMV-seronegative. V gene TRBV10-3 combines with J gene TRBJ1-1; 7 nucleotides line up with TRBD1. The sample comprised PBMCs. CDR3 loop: CAISERQGTSEAFF. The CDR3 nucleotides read TGTGCCATCAGTGAGCGACAGGGCACCTCTGAAGCTTTCTTT.